Below are 23 T cell receptor beta chains sequenced from a single sample in a study of blood T cells in healthy people across ages. A second PCR, run for roughly 6 to 11 cycles, used a sample-barcoded 5' primer plus a J-beta primer mix. TCRdb redid the calling of the 5' RACE reads with MiXCR, one entry per CDR3 protein. In the table there are fewer than 950,000 distinct CDR3 sequences, approximately 53% of which are singletons. The sequenced sample was blood. The receptors here all came from a man of 80 years or more in good health.

V gene TRBV12-3 or TRBV12-4 combines with J gene TRBJ2-4; 8 positions match TRBD1. Near its end, the DNA agrees better with TRBJ2-7, so the J call may be wrong. This CDR3 spans 16 amino acids. The CDR3 here is CASSSGATGAGYEQYF. For the CDR3, the DNA is TGTGCCAGCTCCTCCGGGGCGACAGGGGCGGGCTACGAGCAGTACTTC.

The sample holds a few counts of this clonotype. V gene TRBV24-1 combines with J gene TRBJ2-5; D remains unclear. Germline CDR1 is KGHDR and CDR2 is SFDVKD. The CDR3 runs 17 residues. V was clipped by 3 bases and J by 11 bases, with 27 bases between them. The CDR3, as DNA: TGTGCCACCAGTGATCCAACCCCTACCGACACACACAATGAGCAGTACTTC. This codes for CATSDPTPTDTHNEQYF.

J is TRBJ2-1 and V is TRBV20-1; 8 nucleotides line up with TRBD2. Germline V gene lookup returns CDR1 DFQATT and CDR2 SNEGSKA (reference sequence). Trimming removed 3 bases from V and 10 bases from J; junction bases left unmatched: 11. This CDR3 contains 14 residues. CDR3 bases: TGCAGTGCTAGTCGAGGCGGGGGGTCCTACGAGCAGTTCTTC. It encodes CSASRGGGSYEQFF.

The chain's CDR3 is CASSLRGPSSNSPLHF. The CDR3 region has the DNA TGCGCCAGCAGCTTGCGGGGTCCCTCGTCTAACTCACCCCTCCACTTT. The chain joins TRBV5-1 to TRBJ1-6; no reliable D call. This CDR3 is 16 amino acids long. Trimming left V 1 base short and J 10 bases short, with 18 bases between. Germline V CDR1 and CDR2: SGHRS, YFSETQ.

This clonotype was seen a few times. The rearrangement joins TRBV4-2 to TRBJ2-3, with 7 bases identical to TRBD2. In germline, CDR1 is LGHNA, CDR2 YNFKEQ. Trimming at V came to 1 base and at J to 4 bases, leaving 5 bases not matched to a gene. The CDR3 length is 15 residues. DNA of the CDR3: TGTGCCAGCAGCCAAGTAGGGGAGGGGCCAGATACGCAGTATTTT. The encoded protein is CASSQVGEGPDTQYF.

This clonotype appeared a few times. V usage is TRBV6-5 and J usage is TRBJ2-3, with D uncertain. V was pared by 5 bases and J by 5 bases, with 20 bases between. The CDR3 loop spans 16 amino acids. The germline gives CDR1 MNHEY, CDR2 SVGAGI. The CDR3 loop is CASSMNFGSGRDTQYF. CDR3 DNA: TGTGCCAGCAGTATGAATTTCGGGTCCGGACGAGATACGCAGTATTTT.

This clonotype came up a few times. This rearrangement joins TRBV28 to TRBJ2-7; D is possibly TRBD2 (6 bases). Germline assignment: CDR1 MDHEN and CDR2 SYDVKM. The CDR3 length is 14 residues. Trimming cost V 8 bases and J 6 bases, with 20 bases left between them. CDR3 in amino acids: CASFGFGLEGEQYF. CDR3 nucleotides: TGTGCCAGCTTCGGGTTTGGACTGGAGGGCGAGCAGTACTTC.

There are a few counts of this clonotype. The chain links TRBV20-1 to TRBJ2-1; D ambiguous. CDR3 length equals 9 residues. The V and J ends lost 6 bases and 8 bases respectively, with 5 bases between them. CDR1 is DFQATT, CDR2 SNEGSKA, per germline (reference sequence). The CDR3 sequence is CSANYEQFF. DNA of the CDR3: TGCAGTGCGAATTATGAGCAGTTCTTC.

The V and J genes are TRBV30 and TRBJ2-4; a possible D gene is TRBD1 (6 bases). The V end lost 3 bases, the J end lost 8 bases, and 8 bases lay between the germline ends. Germline values: CDR1 GTSNPN, CDR2 SVGIG (reference sequence). The CDR3 contains 11 residues. For the CDR3, the DNA is TGTGCCTGGAGACAGGGCGACATTCAGTACTTC. It encodes CAWRQGDIQYF.

This clonotype turned up a few times. The J gene is TRBJ2-5, the V gene TRBV20-1, with D possibly being TRBD1 (6 bases). Germline CDR1 and CDR2: DFQATT and SNEGSKA (reference sequence). The CDR3 is made up of 14 amino acids. V lost 3 bases, J lost 1 base, and 12 bases lay in between. The CDR3 coding sequence is TGCAGTGCTAGTCTGGGGGCAGCCCAAGAGACCCAGTACTTC. As protein: CSASLGAAQETQYF.

The rearrangement uses TRBV5-1 and TRBJ2-1, with D possibly matching TRBD2 (5 bases). Germline values: CDR1 SGHRS, CDR2 YFSETQ. The ends were cut back, 3 bases at V and 9 bases at J, with 19 bases in the middle. This CDR3 comprises 15 residues. DNA for the CDR3: TGCGCCAGCAGCTCCCGGGGATTGGAGTTGGTTGAGCAGTTCTTC. Translation: CASSSRGLELVEQFF.

As regards this clonotype: A much larger clone lies a single base off, so this may be a read error. The chain joins TRBV20-1 to TRBJ2-1, with 9 bases matching TRBD2. Germline CDR1 reads DFQATT; CDR2 reads SNEGSKA (reference sequence). The CDR3 spans 16 residues. V dropped 1 base and J dropped 9; count of bases not matched to a gene: 13. CDR3 DNA: TGCAGTGCTAGAGGTCACCAGCGGGGGGATTCCGGTGAGCAGTTCTTC. This gives the protein CSARGHQRGDSGEQFF.

This rearrangement joins TRBV6-1 to TRBJ2-3; maybe TRBD2 (6 bases). There are 15 residues in the CDR3. The V end lost 7 bases, the J end lost 0 bases, and 14 bases lay between the germline ends. The germline V gene has CDR1 MNHNS and CDR2 SASEGT. Written as DNA, the CDR3 is TGTGCCAGCAATCCCGGCGGGGTGAGCACAGATACGCAGTATTTT. Translating gives CASNPGGVSTDTQYF.

This chain links TRBV27 with TRBJ2-5; 10 bases fit TRBD1. The CDR3 sequence is 15 residues long. Germline lookup yields CDR1 MNHEY and CDR2 SMNVEV (reference sequence). The junction had 10 bases not matched to a gene; V was cut back by 7 bases and J by 5 bases. The CDR3 reads CASNTRDRGRETQYF. The CDR3 nucleotides are TGTGCCAGCAATACCCGGGACAGGGGTCGGGAGACCCAGTACTTC.

The chain couples TRBV10-3 to TRBJ2-1, with D unresolved. This CDR3 has 12 residues. Germline V CDR1 and CDR2: ENHRY, SYGVKD. Trimming shortened V by 2 bases and J by 9 bases, and 8 bases separated the two germline ends. The CDR3 sequence: CAISEEDGEQFF. In nucleotides, the CDR3 is TGTGCCATCAGTGAGGAGGATGGTGAGCAGTTCTTC.

The chain is built from TRBV12-3 or TRBV12-4 and TRBJ2-3; D may match TRBD1 or TRBD2 (5 bases each). Between the trimmed V and J ends, which lost 3 bases and 1 base, there was a span of 17 bases. This CDR3 region has 17 residues. The CDR3 bases are TGTGCCAGCAGTTTGCCAGGGACGGCGGCTGGCACAGATACGCAGTATTTT. Translating it yields CASSLPGTAAGTDTQYF.

This chain links TRBV7-2 with TRBJ2-7, with 13 positions matching TRBD2. The CDR3 has 15 residues. Trimming at V came to 3 bases and at J to 2 bases, leaving 1 base not matched to a gene. In germline, CDR1 is SGHTA, CDR2 FQGNSA. In DNA form, the CDR3 reads TGTGCCAGCAGCTTTACTAGCGGGGGGGCCTACGAGCAGTACTTC. Translating it yields CASSFTSGGAYEQYF.

This sequence joins TRBV6-1 and TRBJ2-3; 13 bases match TRBD2. V shed 8 bases, J shed 3 bases, and the junction held 5 bases outside the gene matches. Germline V gene data show CDR1 as MNHNS and CDR2 as SASEGT. The CDR3 is 15 residues long. As DNA, the CDR3 is TGTGCCAGCCTAGGGACTAGCGGGGCGACAGATACGCAGTATTTT. Its protein is CASLGTSGATDTQYF.

The table lists this clonotype with a few counts. V gene TRBV29-1 combines with J gene TRBJ2-5; 12 bases align to TRBD1. The germline V gene encodes CDR1 SQVTM and CDR2 ANQGSEA. CDR3 length: 15 amino acids. V dropped 2 bases and J dropped 5; count of bases not matched to a gene: 6. As DNA, the CDR3 is TGCAGCGTTGAAAAGGGACAGGGGGCAGGGGAGACCCAGTACTTC. Translated, it gives CSVEKGQGAGETQYF.

V is TRBV10-3 and J is TRBJ2-7; a weak D match, TRBD1 (7 bases). CDR1 is ENHRY, CDR2 SYGVKD, per germline. V lost 2 bases and J lost 4, with 12 bases in between. The CDR3 extends over 14 amino acids. In nucleotides, the CDR3 is TGTGCCATCAGTGAGGCGGGACAGCAATACGAGCAGTACTTC. This sequence encodes CAISEAGQQYEQYF.

This chain uses TRBV9 with TRBJ1-2; D possibly corresponds to TRBD1 (5 bases). Germline V gene lookup returns CDR1 SGDLS and CDR2 YYNGEE. The CDR3 runs 14 residues. Trimming shortened V by 0 bases and J by 8 bases, and 14 bases separated the two germline ends. The CDR3 nucleotides are TGTGCCAGCAGCGTAGATGGGGGAGTACAAGGCTACACCTTC. Translated: CASSVDGGVQGYTF.

This clonotype showed up just a few times. The chain uses TRBV20-1 and TRBJ2-6; TRBD1 might be the D (5 bases). The CDR3 totals 14 residues. The V end was cut by 6 bases, the J end by 2 bases, with 11 bases between. The germline V gene encodes CDR1 DFQATT and CDR2 SNEGSKA (reference sequence). CDR3 coding DNA: TGCAGTGCCAAAAGGGGCGCTGGGGCCAACGTCCTGACTTTC. Protein: CSAKRGAGANVLTF.

This clonotype has a handful of counts. V and J are TRBV30 and TRBJ1-2, with a weak D call TRBD1 (5 bases). This CDR3 comprises 13 residues. Trimming took off 8 bases at V and 1 base at J, with 14 bases between the two ends. Germline V CDR1 and CDR2: GTSNPN, SVGIG (reference sequence). The CDR3 nucleotides read TGTGCCGGAAGGGGCGGACATAACTATGGCTACACCTTC. Amino acid sequence: CAGRGGHNYGYTF. Looking up the rest from reference TRBV30 and TRBJ1-2 gives the full variable domain: SQTIHQWPATLVQPVGSPLSLECTVEGTSNPNLYWYRQAAGRGLQLLFYSVGIGQISSEVPQNLSASRPQDRQFILSSKKLLLSDSGFYLCAGRGGHNYGYTFGSGTRLTVV.